One and the same sample provided the 23 T cell receptor beta chains below, sequenced in a study of CD8+ T cells in alopecia areata. Sequencing used cDNA as its template, made by extracting RNA and reverse transcribing it. Only in-frame clones appear in the TCRdb table, and some are missing; sequencing was by immunoSEQ multiplex PCR. The sample carries 130,000 to 150,000 clones, roughly four fifths recorded once. The treatment: oral pan-JAK inhibitor, 5-10 mg twice daily. Sequenced material: CD8+ T cells sorted from blood, taken at week 4, from a patient treated with tofacitinib. The receptors stem from a human donor with alopecia areata.

The chain is built from TRBV30 and TRBJ2-5, with D uncertain. Near its end, the DNA agrees better with TRBJ2-7, so the J call may be wrong. CDR3 size: 14 residues. Germline V gives CDR1 GTSNPN, CDR2 SVGIG (reference sequence). CDR3 DNA sequence: TGTGCCTGGAGTCGGCCAGCTCACTCCTACGAGCAGTACTTC. Translating it yields CAWSRPAHSYEQYF.

On this clone itself: The germline gene is not matched at one end of the junction; a read error may be the cause. This chain joins TRBV29-1 and TRBJ2-7; no clear D. Germline V gene data show CDR1 as SQVTM and CDR2 as ANQGSEA. CDR3 length equals 12 residues. In DNA form, the CDR3 reads TGCAGCGTGGAAGACAAGCCTTACGAGCAGTACTTC. It codes for CSVEDKPYEQYF.

The J gene is TRBJ2-1, the V gene TRBV6-5; 11 bases are a match to TRBD2. Germline V lookup: CDR1 MNHEY, CDR2 SVGAGI. The trim removed 5 bases at V and 3 bases at J, leaving 3 bases unmatched. The CDR3 totals 15 residues. In nucleotides, the CDR3 is TGTGCCAGCAGTCTTCTAGCGGGGGGCTACAATGAGCAGTTCTTC. Translation: CASSLLAGGYNEQFF.

This sequence joins TRBV4-3 and TRBJ2-7; D ambiguous. V was cut by 0 bases and J by 4 bases, with 13 bases left in between. Germline lookup yields CDR1 LGHNA and CDR2 YSLEER. The CDR3 runs 15 residues. CDR3 nucleotides: TGCGCCAGCAGCCAAGATGGACGGAGCTGGTACGAGCAGTACTTC. Residues: CASSQDGRSWYEQYF.

The genes are TRBV25-1 and TRBJ2-6; D is possibly TRBD2 (6 bases). The CDR3 covers 15 residues. Germline V lookup: CDR1 MGHDK, CDR2 SYGVNS. V gave up 3 bases and J gave up 2 bases, with 8 bases separating them. The CDR3 bases are TGTGCCAGCAGTGATAGCGGAGCTGGGGCCAACGTCCTGACTTTC. Translated, it gives CASSDSGAGANVLTF. The full variable domain, its missing parts supplied by reference TRBV25-1 and TRBJ2-6, is EADIYQTPRYLVIGTGKKITLECSQTMGHDKMYWYQQDPGMELHLIHYSYGVNSTEKGDLSSESTVSRIRTEHFPLTLESARPSHTSQYLCASSDSGAGANVLTFGAGSRLTVL.

This clone was recorded a few times. At the DNA level, this CDR3 is encoded by other sequences in the same sample as well. V is TRBV9 and J is TRBJ2-1; perhaps TRBD1 as D (6 bases). The CDR3 loop spans 14 amino acids. Trimming cost V 0 bases and J 5 bases, with 9 bases left between them. Germline V CDR1 and CDR2: SGDLS, YYNGEE. CDR3 in amino acids: CASSVGGRDNEQFF. The DNA of the CDR3 is TGTGCCAGCAGCGTAGGGGGGCGCGACAATGAGCAGTTCTTC. The full variable domain, rest sourced from reference TRBV9 and TRBJ2-1, is DSGVTQTPKHLITATGQRVTLRCSPRSGDLSVYWYQQSLDQGLQFLIQYYNGEERAKGNILERFSAQQFPDLHSELNLSSLELGDSALYFCASSVGGRDNEQFFGPGTRLTVL.

This clone has only one observation. The CDR3 region has the DNA TGCGCCAGCAGCCCAGAGGCGGGACAGGGAGTATTCGGAGCTTTCTTT. Translated: CASSPEAGQGVFGAFF. The chain uses TRBV4-3 and TRBJ1-1; 9 nucleotides align to TRBD1. The CDR3 contains 16 residues. After removal of 4 bases from V and 10 bases from J, the junction contained 16 bases not matched to a gene. CDR1 is LGHNA and CDR2 is YSLEER in the germline V gene.

V gene TRBV30 combines with J gene TRBJ2-7, with 7 bases identical to TRBD1. After removal of 2 bases from V and 4 bases from J, the junction contained 2 bases not matched to a gene. Germline CDR1 GTSNPN, CDR2 SVGIG (reference sequence). The CDR3 sequence is 12 residues long. The CDR3 here is CAWSPGGYEQYF. DNA of the CDR3: TGTGCCTGGAGTCCAGGGGGATACGAGCAGTACTTC.

The V and J genes are TRBV27 and TRBJ1-2; a weak D match, TRBD1 (5 bases). V dropped 3 bases and J dropped 4 bases, with 9 bases sitting between them. Germline CDR1 MNHEY, CDR2 SMNVEV (reference sequence). This CDR3 is 13 amino acids long. The CDR3 DNA follows: TGTGCCAGCAGTTTGTCGGACACCTATGGCTACACCTTC. It encodes CASSLSDTYGYTF.

The genes are TRBV14 and TRBJ2-1; 10 positions match TRBD2. J was trimmed by 0 bases and V by 0 bases; bases with no gene match: 11. Per germline, CDR1 SGHDN and CDR2 FVKESK. The CDR3 runs 20 residues. Here the CDR3 DNA reads TGTGCCAGCAGCCAAGATACGGGTCTAGCGGGGGATGACTCCTACAATGAGCAGTTCTTC. It codes for CASSQDTGLAGDDSYNEQFF.

V is TRBV7-9 and J is TRBJ2-7, with 10 bases lining up with TRBD1. Germline V gives CDR1 SEHNR, CDR2 FQNEAQ (reference sequence). The trim removed 11 bases at V and 5 bases at J, leaving 9 bases unmatched. The CDR3 is 13 amino acids. The CDR3 spells CAGAGDRGDEQYF. The CDR3 region has the DNA TGTGCCGGCGCCGGGGACAGGGGTGACGAGCAGTACTTC. The entire variable domain, with the rest obtained from reference TRBV7-9 and TRBJ2-7, is as follows: DTGVSQNPRHKITKRGQNVTFRCDPISEHNRLYWYRQTLGQGPEFLTYFQNEAQLEKSRLLSDRFSAERPKGSFSTLEIQRTEQGDSAMYLCAGAGDRGDEQYFGPGTRLTVT.

The chain employs TRBV5-1 and TRBJ1-5, with 10 bases identical to TRBD1. With V trimmed by 0 bases and J by 7 bases, 4 bases remained unmatched. The length of the CDR3 is 15 residues. Germline values: CDR1 SGHRS, CDR2 YFSETQ. The CDR3 spells CASSLGTGGGQPQHF. CDR3 in DNA: TGCGCCAGCAGCTTGGGGACAGGGGGAGGACAGCCCCAGCATTTT.

The CDR3 here is CASSYRGAGNTEAFF. DNA for the CDR3: TGCGCCAGCAGCTACAGGGGGGCAGGGAACACTGAAGCTTTCTTT. The V gene is TRBV4-1, the J gene TRBJ1-1; 8 nucleotides line up with TRBD1. Germline CDR1 is MGHRA and CDR2 is YSYEKL. V shed 5 bases, J shed 1 base, and the junction held 6 bases outside the gene matches. The CDR3 sequence is 15 residues long.

The gene calls are TRBV29-1 and TRBJ2-3, with 9 bases that match TRBD2. The CDR3 is 15 amino acids. V gave up 2 bases and J gave up 5 bases; unmatched junction bases: 8. The V gene's germline CDR1 is SQVTM and CDR2 ANQGSEA. CDR3 amino acids: CSVEFRRGGGDTQYF. CDR3 sequence (DNA): TGCAGCGTTGAATTTAGGCGGGGGGGCGGAGATACGCAGTATTTT.

The J gene is TRBJ2-1, the V gene TRBV2, with D perhaps matching TRBD1 or TRBD2 (5 bases each). Germline V gene sequence: CDR1 SNHLY, CDR2 FYNNEI. The V and J ends lost 6 bases and 0 bases respectively, with 6 bases between them. The CDR3 spans 13 residues. The CDR3 loop reads CASRGVSYNEQFF. The CDR3 nucleotides are TGTGCCAGCAGGGGGGTCTCCTACAATGAGCAGTTCTTC.

The chain carries TRBV7-6 and TRBJ1-3; D gene uncertain. The germline V gene has CDR1 SGHVS and CDR2 FNYEAQ. Trimming removed 3 bases from V and 0 bases from J, with 6 bases in between. The CDR3 contains 14 residues. CDR3 sequence reads: CASSFGGSGNTIYF. The CDR3 DNA is TGTGCCAGCAGCTTCGGAGGCTCTGGAAACACCATATATTTT.

This clone was counted between two and nine times. V and J are TRBV4-3 and TRBJ2-1; 8 nucleotides match TRBD1. This CDR3 has 15 amino acids. Losses at the gene ends were 3 bases for V and 2 bases for J; bases not matched to a gene: 3. CDR1 and CDR2 from the germline V gene are LGHNA and YSLEER. The CDR3 DNA follows: TGCGCCAGCAGCCACGGGACAGGCGCCTACAATGAGCAGTTCTTC. Translated, it gives CASSHGTGAYNEQFF.

CDR3 region: CASSDSPGYGYTF. CDR3 sequence (DNA): TGTGCCAGCAGTGACTCACCCGGCTATGGCTACACCTTC. The chain is built from TRBV6-4 and TRBJ1-2; no clear D gene. Per the germline V gene, CDR1 is MRHNA and CDR2 is SNTAGT. The CDR3 extends over 13 amino acids. V was clipped by 0 bases and J by 4 bases, with 6 bases between them.

The V call is TRBV7-2, the J call TRBJ1-5, with TRBD1 matching over 7 bases. J was trimmed by 0 bases and V by 5 bases; bases with no gene match: 16. The CDR3 length is 19 residues. Germline V gene lookup returns CDR1 SGHTA and CDR2 FQGNSA. The CDR3 nucleotides read TGTGCCAGCAGCACAGAAGAAGGGGGCGCCGGCTATAGCAATCAGCCCCAGCATTTT. This encodes CASSTEEGGAGYSNQPQHF.

The chain joins TRBV5-1 to TRBJ2-7, with D unclear. V shed 7 bases and J shed 6 bases, with 23 bases lying between them. The length of the CDR3 is 15 residues. Per germline, CDR1 SGHRS and CDR2 YFSETQ. The CDR3 sequence is CASADLPQLRGEQYF. In DNA form, the CDR3 reads TGCGCCAGCGCAGACCTACCCCAGCTGAGAGGCGAGCAGTACTTC. The full variable domain, completed using reference TRBV5-1 and TRBJ2-7, is KAGVTQTPRYLIKTRGQQVTLSCSPISGHRSVSWYQQTPGQGLQFLFEYFSETQRNKGNFPGRFSGRQFSNSRSEMNVSTLELGDSALYLCASADLPQLRGEQYFGPGTRLTVT.

This clone was seen a handful of times. The chain recombines TRBV7-2 with TRBJ2-7; 9 nucleotides match TRBD2. The CDR3 runs to 14 residues. V was clipped by 3 bases and J by 3 bases; unmatched bases: 3. Germline CDR1 is SGHTA and CDR2 is FQGNSA. CDR3 sequence (DNA): TGTGCCAGCAGCTTTACAGCGGGGGGCTACGAGCAGTACTTC. Its protein product is CASSFTAGGYEQYF.

With regard to this clone: Within the sample, other DNA sequences also encode this same CDR3. The chain has TRBV29-1 and TRBJ2-3; 7 bases match TRBD2. This CDR3 contains 15 residues. V shed 7 bases, J shed 0 bases, and the junction held 10 bases outside the gene matches. Germline V CDR1 and CDR2: SQVTM, ANQGSEA. The CDR3 coding sequence is TGCAGCGCCTCGGGGGGTTCTGTTAGCACAGATACGCAGTATTTT. Translated, it gives CSASGGSVSTDTQYF.

V usage is TRBV11-3 and J usage is TRBJ2-2, with D possibly matching TRBD2 (7 bases). The V gene lost 5 bases and the J gene lost 5 bases, with 18 bases spanning the gap. The CDR3 covers 16 residues. The germline V gene has CDR1 SGHNT and CDR2 YENEEA. CDR3 protein: CASSRGAQGITGELFF. DNA for the CDR3: TGTGCCAGCAGCCGGGGGGCCCAGGGGATTACCGGGGAGCTGTTTTTT.